The source of this TCR beta chain is a study of blood T cell repertoires in COVID-19. Study in general: T cells, B-cell-depleted T cells, or PBMCs provided the cDNA or gDNA that served as material.

CDR3 length: 12 residues. Germline-derived CDR1 and CDR2 are MNHEY and SVGEGT. V dropped 6 bases and J dropped 4 bases, with 9 bases sitting between them. In the original workflow: Amplification from reference gene primers served as the basis for estimated nucleated cell counts. Generated by immunoSEQ multiplex PCR, the TCRdb table keeps only in-frame clones and is missing some. V and J calls and clone size are as listed in that table; D and trimming were resolved from the DNA. Of tens of thousands of clones detected, 65% to 85% appear once; the ten largest clones hold roughly 29%. This receptor was identified in a woman older than 75 with acute or convalescent COVID-19. Sequenced input: peripheral blood. The V gene is TRBV6-2 or TRBV6-3, the J gene TRBJ1-2; no firm D call. Here the CDR3 reads CASSKASYGYTF. The CDR3 region has the DNA TGTGCCAGCAGCAAAGCGAGCTATGGCTACACCTTC.